This T cell receptor (beta chain) is drawn from a study of blood T cell repertoires in COVID-19 (dated by TCRdb to the early 2020s). For the wider study: Samples covering the acute and convalescent phases of COVID-19 were provided by collaborators in the United States, Italy and Spain. The material from the prospective study consisted of cDNA or gDNA derived from T cells, B-cell-depleted T cells, or PBMCs. The dataset comprised deeply sampled blood TCRbeta repertoires from subjects exposed to, actively infected with, or recovered from COVID-19. The repertoires were made available in a free public database intended to serve as a resource for research on the immune response to SARS-CoV-2. Samples came from the ongoing ImmuneRACE study (first 160 participants) plus 1,254 subjects from 6 global collaborators. Nearly every sample came with metadata listing a de-identified subject ID, COVID-19 status, age in years and sex. Where available, HLA class I and class II types were obtained from metadata supplied by the sample provider rather than from assay-based typing.

What the research found in general, with its limitations: The quantity of clinical and demographic metadata differed by source and by participant and was supplied without curation.

Participants in the prospective study were enrolled through a virtual design, were aged roughly 18 to 100 years, and lived in approximately 25 United States geographic areas. In the prospective study, cohorts were assigned on the basis of participant-reported clinical history obtained from a screening survey and a study questionnaire. Recovered participants in ImmuneRACE Cohort 3 were defined by two consecutive negative NP/OP PCR tests, clearance by a healthcare professional, or resolution of symptoms. In the prospective study, whole blood, serum and a nasopharyngeal or oropharyngeal swab were collected from each participant by mobile phlebotomists. Participants in the prospective study had the option to provide additional blood draws and questionnaires over an approximately 2-month period. Before DNA extraction, blood samples from the prospective study were shipped at room temperature or frozen.

With regard to this clone: There is no known antigen for this receptor. No base qualities exist here, and no much larger clone lies one base off it.

The immunoSEQ Assay, a bias-controlled multiplex PCR, was used to amplify TCRbeta CDR3 regions from genomic DNA. Turning to the authors' computational methods: Within the assay, amplification of reference gene primers was used to estimate how many nucleated cells each sample contained. To quantify the absolute abundance of each unique TCRbeta CDR3 rearrangement, sequence reads were collapsed and filtered. For each sample, productive Simpson clonality was calculated as the square root of Simpson's diversity index across productive rearrangements. As stored in TCRdb, this immuneACCESS dataset retains in-frame rearrangements with V and J assigned. A fraction of the clones does not appear; measured against another copy, unresolved V genes explain less than half of the discrepancy, and the remainder lacks a known reason. That table gives V, J and clone size, and the DNA gave D and trimming. For this sample the table gives more than 110,000 clones, of which 80% to 90% were detected only once. The ten largest clones add up to about 4.1% of the sample.

The CDR3 starts with the cysteine, ends with the phenylalanine, and has 15 residues. Just CDR3 DNA is preserved here, 45 bases in frame from base 1. V is pruned by 3 bases and J by 3 bases, leaving 10 bases of the junction without a gene match. Sequences DFQATT (CDR1) and SNEGSKA (CDR2) are obtained from the germline V gene (reference sequence). The chain is assembled from TRBV20-1 and TRBJ1-1, with 7 bases in between that match TRBD1. The TCR sequence derives from a man between 50 and 59 years old who had recovered from COVID-19. Sequencing input: PBMCs or T cells enriched from blood (not recorded which). The nucleotide sequence reads as follows: TGCAGTGCTAGTAGAACAGGGGCTCCGGACACTGAAGCTTTCTTT. This sequence encodes CSASRTGAPDTEAFF.